A selection of T cell receptor beta chains follows, all from one sample in a study of T cells after yellow fever vaccination. TCRdb fed the 5' RACE reads into MiXCR, producing one record per CDR3 protein. The sample gives approximately 610,000 distinct CDR3 sequences, approximately 16% of which show up once; roughly 17% is in the top ten. This specimen consisted of PBMCs, obtained 5 days after the first yellow fever vaccination. Receptor source: a young man who received the YFV17D yellow fever vaccine. The CDR3 runs from the conserved cysteine through the conserved F or W. Each record gives: CDR3 DNA, CDR3 protein, D gene, clone size, J gene, CDR3 length, V gene. A D gene is named only where the DNA matches it firmly. Not all rows give a size; the values are once, few, many and, for expanded clones, a class.

TGTGCCAGCTCTACAGGGGGCTTGGGAGGGGCCAACGTCCTGACTTTC CASSTGGLGGANVLTF TRBD1 - TRBJ2-6 16 TRBV7-3
TGTGCCAGCAGCGTAGAAGGGACAGTGAACACTGAAGCTTTCTTT CASSVEGTVNTEAFF TRBD1 - TRBJ1-1 15 TRBV9
TGCGCCAGCAGCCGGGTAGCGGCAGGCTACAGTCTCGGGGACAATGAGCAGTTCTTC CASSRVAAGYSLGDNEQFF - few TRBJ2-1 19 TRBV4-1
TGTGCCAGCAGTTCTCTTGGGACTACAAAAGAGACCCAGTACTTC CASSSLGTTKETQYF TRBD2 - TRBJ2-5 15 TRBV28
TGCGCCAGCAGCTTGTTAGGGACAGGGCGGACAGATACGCAGTATTTT CASSLLGTGRTDTQYF TRBD1 few TRBJ2-3 16 TRBV5-1
TGTGCCTGCAGTTTGCGGGGGGGGTCGATCTCTGGGGCCAACGTCCTGACTTTC CACSLRGGSISGANVLTF TRBD2 - TRBJ2-6 18 TRBV12-3/TRBV12-4
TGTGCCAGCAGCCTATATCCAAATGATATCTCTGGGGCCAACGTCCTGACTTTC CASSLYPNDISGANVLTF - - TRBJ2-6 18 TRBV6-1
TGCGCCAGCAGGAACCGGGCCTCAGATACGCAGTATTTT CASRNRASDTQYF - few TRBJ2-3 13 TRBV10-1
TGTGCCTGGAGTGTCTCAGGGTTAGGTCAGCCCCAGCATTTT CAWSVSGLGQPQHF - many TRBJ1-5 14 TRBV30
TGCGCCAGCAGCTTGGACCCCGCTGGCAATCAGCCCCAGCATTTT CASSLDPAGNQPQHF - - TRBJ1-5 15 TRBV5-1
TGTGCCAGCAGCCGATCAGGGGCGGCCCACGAGCAGTACTTC CASSRSGAAHEQYF - few TRBJ2-7 14 TRBV7-2
TGCAGTCCGATCGTGGGAGAGGGTTACACAGATACGCAGTATTTT CSPIVGEGYTDTQYF - few TRBJ2-3 15 TRBV20-1
TGTGCCAGCAGTGGGGGACTAGCGGAGACCCAGTACTTC CASSGGLAETQYF TRBD2 many TRBJ2-5 13 TRBV2
TGTGCCAGCAACCTTCGACGGACCGGTTACAATGAGCAGTTCTTC CASNLRRTGYNEQFF - few TRBJ2-1 15 TRBV7-2
TGTGCCAGCAGCTTTTCAGGGTTCGCGAACACCGGGGAGCTGTTTTTT CASSFSGFANTGELFF - - TRBJ2-2 16 TRBV7-3
TGTGCCAGCAGCCCTCGACTAGCGGGGGCTAATGAGCAGTTCTTC CASSPRLAGANEQFF TRBD2 few TRBJ2-1 15 TRBV7-3
TGTGCCAGCACCACGGCCGGGACTAGCTCCACAGATACGCAGTATTTT CASTTAGTSSTDTQYF TRBD2 - TRBJ2-3 16 TRBV12-3/TRBV12-4
TGTGCCAGCAGTTGGGCAGCGGGGGGGCCCGAAGAGCAGTTCTTC CASSWAAGGPEEQFF TRBD2 few TRBJ2-1 15 TRBV28
TGCAGTGCCTCAAGGGGGGGAGCAGGCCAGCCCCAGCATTTT CSASRGGAGQPQHF - few TRBJ1-5 14 TRBV20-1
TGCGCCAGCAGCCAAGAAGGGTTAGGGACAAACACTGAAGCTTTCTTT CASSQEGLGTNTEAFF - - TRBJ1-1 16 TRBV4-3
TGCAGTGCTAGAAGGGCGGGTATCATGCAGTATTTT CSARRAGIMQYF - few TRBJ2-3 12 TRBV20-1